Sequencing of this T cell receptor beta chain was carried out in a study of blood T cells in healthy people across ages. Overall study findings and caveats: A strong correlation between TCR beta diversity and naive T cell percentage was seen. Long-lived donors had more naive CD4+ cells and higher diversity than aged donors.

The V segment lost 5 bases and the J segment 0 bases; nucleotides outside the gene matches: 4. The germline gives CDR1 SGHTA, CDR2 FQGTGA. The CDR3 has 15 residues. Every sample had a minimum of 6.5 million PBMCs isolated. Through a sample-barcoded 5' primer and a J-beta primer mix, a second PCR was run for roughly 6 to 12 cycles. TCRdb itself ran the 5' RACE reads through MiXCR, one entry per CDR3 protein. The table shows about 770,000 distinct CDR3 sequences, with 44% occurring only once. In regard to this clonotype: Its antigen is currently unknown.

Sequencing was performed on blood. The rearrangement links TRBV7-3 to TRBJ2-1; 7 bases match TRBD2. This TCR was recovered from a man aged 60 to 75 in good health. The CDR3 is CASSQGLHSYNEQFF. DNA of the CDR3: TGTGCCAGCAGCCAGGGACTACACTCCTACAATGAGCAGTTCTTC. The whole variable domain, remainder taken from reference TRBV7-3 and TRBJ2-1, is GAGVSQTPSNKVTEKGKYVELRCDPISGHTALYWYRQSLGQGPEFLIYFQGTGAADDSGLPNDRFFAVRPEGSVSTLKIQRTERGDSAVYLCASSQGLHSYNEQFFGPGTRLTVL.